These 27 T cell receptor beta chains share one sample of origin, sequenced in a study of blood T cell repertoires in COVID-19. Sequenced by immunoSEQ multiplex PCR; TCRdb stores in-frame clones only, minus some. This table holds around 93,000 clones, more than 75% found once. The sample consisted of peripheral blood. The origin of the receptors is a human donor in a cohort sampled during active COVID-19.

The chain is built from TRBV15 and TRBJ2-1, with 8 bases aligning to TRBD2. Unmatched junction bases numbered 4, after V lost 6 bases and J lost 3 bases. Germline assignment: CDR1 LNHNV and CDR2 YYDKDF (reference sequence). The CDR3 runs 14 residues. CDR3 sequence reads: CATSREGGYNEQFF. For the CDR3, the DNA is TGTGCCACCAGTCGGGAGGGCGGCTACAATGAGCAGTTCTTC.

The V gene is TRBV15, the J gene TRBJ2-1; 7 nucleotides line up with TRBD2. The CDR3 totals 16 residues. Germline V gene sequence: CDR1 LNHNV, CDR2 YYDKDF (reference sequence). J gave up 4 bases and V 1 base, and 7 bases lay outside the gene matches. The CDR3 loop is CATSRVGRGSYNEQFF. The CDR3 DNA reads TGTGCCACCAGCAGAGTGGGGAGGGGATCTTACAATGAGCAGTTCTTC. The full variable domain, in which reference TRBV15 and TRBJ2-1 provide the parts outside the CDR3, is DAMVIQNPRYQVTQFGKPVTLSCSQTLNHNVMYWYQQKSSQAPKLLFHYYDKDFNNEADTPDNFQSRRPNTSFCFLDIRSPGLGDTAMYLCATSRVGRGSYNEQFFGPGTRLTVL.

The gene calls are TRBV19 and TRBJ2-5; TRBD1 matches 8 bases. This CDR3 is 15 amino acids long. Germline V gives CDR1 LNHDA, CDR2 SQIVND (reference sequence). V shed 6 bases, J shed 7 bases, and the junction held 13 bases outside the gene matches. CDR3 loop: CASSLGQGNMGTQYF. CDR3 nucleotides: TGTGCCAGTAGCCTCGGACAGGGTAATATGGGGACCCAGTACTTC.

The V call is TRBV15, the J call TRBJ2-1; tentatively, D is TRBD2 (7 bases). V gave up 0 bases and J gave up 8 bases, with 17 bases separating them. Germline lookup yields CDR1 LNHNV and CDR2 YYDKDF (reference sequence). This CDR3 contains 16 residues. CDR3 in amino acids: CATSRDLWEGVDEQFF. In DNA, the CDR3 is TGTGCCACCAGCAGAGATCTATGGGAGGGGGTTGATGAGCAGTTCTTC.

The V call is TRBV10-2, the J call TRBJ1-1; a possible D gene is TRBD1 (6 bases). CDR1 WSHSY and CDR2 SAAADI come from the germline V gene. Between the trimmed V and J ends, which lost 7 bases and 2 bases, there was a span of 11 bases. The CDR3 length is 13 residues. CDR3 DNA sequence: TGCGCCAGCAAAGGACAGCCTAACACTGAAGCTTTCTTT. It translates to CASKGQPNTEAFF.

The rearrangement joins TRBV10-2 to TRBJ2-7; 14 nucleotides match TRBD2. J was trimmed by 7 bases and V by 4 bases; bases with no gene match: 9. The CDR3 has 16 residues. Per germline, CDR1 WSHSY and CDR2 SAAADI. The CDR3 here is CASSGPTSGRASEQYF. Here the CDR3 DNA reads TGCGCCAGCAGTGGTCCGACTAGCGGGAGGGCCAGTGAGCAGTACTTC.

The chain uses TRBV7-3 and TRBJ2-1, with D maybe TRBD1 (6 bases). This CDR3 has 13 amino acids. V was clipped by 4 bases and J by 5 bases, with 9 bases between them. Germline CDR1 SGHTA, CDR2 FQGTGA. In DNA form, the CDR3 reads TGTGCCAGCAGCTCGACAGGAAACAATGAGCAGTTCTTC. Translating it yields CASSSTGNNEQFF.

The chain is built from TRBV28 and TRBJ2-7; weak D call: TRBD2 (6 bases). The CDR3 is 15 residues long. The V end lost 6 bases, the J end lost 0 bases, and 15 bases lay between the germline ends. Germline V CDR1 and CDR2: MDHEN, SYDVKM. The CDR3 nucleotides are TGTGCCAGCAGGGGAAACGGGGGTGCCTCCTACGAGCAGTACTTC. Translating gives CASRGNGGASYEQYF.

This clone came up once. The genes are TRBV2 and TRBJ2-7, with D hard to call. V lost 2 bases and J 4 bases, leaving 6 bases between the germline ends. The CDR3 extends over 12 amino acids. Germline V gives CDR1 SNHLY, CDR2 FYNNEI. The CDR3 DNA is TGTGCCAGCAGTGAATACATTTACGAGCAGTACTTC. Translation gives CASSEYIYEQYF.

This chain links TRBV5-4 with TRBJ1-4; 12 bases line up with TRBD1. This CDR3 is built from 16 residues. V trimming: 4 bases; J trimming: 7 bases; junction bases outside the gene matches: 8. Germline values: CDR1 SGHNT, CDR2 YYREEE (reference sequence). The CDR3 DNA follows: TGTGCCAGCAGCCCGGGACAGGGGGCTCGAGGTGAAAAACTGTTTTTT. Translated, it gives CASSPGQGARGEKLFF. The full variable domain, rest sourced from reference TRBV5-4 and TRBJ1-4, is ETGVTQSPTHLIKTRGQQVTLRCSSQSGHNTVSWYQQALGQGPQFIFQYYREEENGRGNFPPRFSGLQFPNYSSELNVNALELDDSALYLCASSPGQGARGEKLFFGSGTQLSVL.

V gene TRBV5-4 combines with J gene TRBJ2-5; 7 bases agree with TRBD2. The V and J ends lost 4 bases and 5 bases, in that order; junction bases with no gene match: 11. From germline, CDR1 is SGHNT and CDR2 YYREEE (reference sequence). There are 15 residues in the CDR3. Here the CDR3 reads CASSPSGLVLETQYF. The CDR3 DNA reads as TGTGCCAGCAGCCCGTCCGGACTAGTTCTTGAGACCCAGTACTTC. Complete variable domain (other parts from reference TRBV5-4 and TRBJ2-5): ETGVTQSPTHLIKTRGQQVTLRCSSQSGHNTVSWYQQALGQGPQFIFQYYREEENGRGNFPPRFSGLQFPNYSSELNVNALELDDSALYLCASSPSGLVLETQYFGPGTRLLVL.

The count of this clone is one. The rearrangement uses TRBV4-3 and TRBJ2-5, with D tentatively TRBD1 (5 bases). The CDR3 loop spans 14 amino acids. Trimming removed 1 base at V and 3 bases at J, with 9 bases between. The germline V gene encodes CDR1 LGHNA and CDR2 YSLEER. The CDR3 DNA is TGCGCCAGCAGCCAAGGGCAAGGGGAAGAGACCCAGTACTTC. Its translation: CASSQGQGEETQYF.

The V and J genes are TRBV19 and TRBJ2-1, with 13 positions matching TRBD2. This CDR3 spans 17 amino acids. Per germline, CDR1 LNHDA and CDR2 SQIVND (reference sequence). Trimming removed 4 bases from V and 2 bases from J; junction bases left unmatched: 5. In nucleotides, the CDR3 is TGTGCCAGTAGTAGGCGGACTAGCGGGGGCCCCTACAATGAGCAGTTCTTC. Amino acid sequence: CASSRRTSGGPYNEQFF. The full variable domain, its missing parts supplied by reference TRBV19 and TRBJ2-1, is DGGITQSPKYLFRKEGQNVTLSCEQNLNHDAMYWYRQDPGQGLRLIYYSQIVNDFQKGDIAEGYSVSREKKESFPLTVTSAQKNPTAFYLCASSRRTSGGPYNEQFFGPGTRLTVL.

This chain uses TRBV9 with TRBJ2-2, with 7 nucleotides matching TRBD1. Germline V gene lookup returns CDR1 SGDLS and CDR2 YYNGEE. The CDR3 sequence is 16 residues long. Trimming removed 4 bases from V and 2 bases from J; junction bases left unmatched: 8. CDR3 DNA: TGTGCCAGCAGCCCTCCGACAGGGCCAAACACCGGGGAGCTGTTTTTT. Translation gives CASSPPTGPNTGELFF.

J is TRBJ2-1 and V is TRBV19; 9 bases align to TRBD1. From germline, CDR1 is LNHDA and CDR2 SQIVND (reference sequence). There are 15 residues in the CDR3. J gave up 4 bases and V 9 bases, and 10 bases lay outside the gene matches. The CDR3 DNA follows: TGTGCCAGCACAGGGGGCAGATCAATATACAATGAGCAGTTCTTC. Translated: CASTGGRSIYNEQFF.

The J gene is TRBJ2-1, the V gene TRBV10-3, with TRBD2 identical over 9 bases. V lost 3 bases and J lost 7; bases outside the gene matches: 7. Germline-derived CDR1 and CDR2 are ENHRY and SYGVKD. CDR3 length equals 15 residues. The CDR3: CAISERREGLNEQFF. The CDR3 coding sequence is TGTGCCATCAGTGAAAGGCGGGAGGGCCTAAATGAGCAGTTCTTC.

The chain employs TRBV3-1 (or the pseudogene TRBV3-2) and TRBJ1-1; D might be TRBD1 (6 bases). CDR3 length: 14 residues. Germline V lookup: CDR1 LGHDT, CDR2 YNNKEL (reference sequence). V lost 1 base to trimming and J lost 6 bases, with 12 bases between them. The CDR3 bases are TGTGCCAGCAGCCAAGGTCGGAAGGGGGCTGAAGCTTTCTTT. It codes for CASSQGRKGAEAFF.

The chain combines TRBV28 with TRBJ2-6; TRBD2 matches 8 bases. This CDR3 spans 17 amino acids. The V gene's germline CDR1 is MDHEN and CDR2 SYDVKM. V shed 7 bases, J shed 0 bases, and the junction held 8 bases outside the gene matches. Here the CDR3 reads CASTTDGGGSGANVLTF. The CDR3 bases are TGTGCCAGCACCACCGACGGGGGGGGCTCTGGGGCCAACGTCCTGACTTTC.

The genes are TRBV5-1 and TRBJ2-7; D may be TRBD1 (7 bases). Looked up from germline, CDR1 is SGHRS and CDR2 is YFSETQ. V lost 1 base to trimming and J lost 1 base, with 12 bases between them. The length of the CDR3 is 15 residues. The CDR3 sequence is CASSLLPGGSYEQYF. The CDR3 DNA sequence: TGCGCCAGCAGCTTGTTACCAGGGGGGTCCTACGAGCAGTACTTC.

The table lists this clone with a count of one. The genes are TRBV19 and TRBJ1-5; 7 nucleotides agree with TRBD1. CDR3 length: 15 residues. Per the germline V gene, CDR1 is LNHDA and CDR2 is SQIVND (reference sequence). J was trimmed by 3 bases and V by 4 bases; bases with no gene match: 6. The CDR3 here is CASSSRDSYNQPQHF. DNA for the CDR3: TGTGCCAGTAGTAGCCGGGACAGCTACAATCAGCCCCAGCATTTT.

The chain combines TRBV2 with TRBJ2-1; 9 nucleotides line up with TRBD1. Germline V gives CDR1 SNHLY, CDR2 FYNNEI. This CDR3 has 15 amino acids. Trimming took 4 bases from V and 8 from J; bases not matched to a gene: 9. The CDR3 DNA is TGTGCCAGCAGTGCCATACGGACAGGGGAAGATGAGCAGTTCTTC. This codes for CASSAIRTGEDEQFF. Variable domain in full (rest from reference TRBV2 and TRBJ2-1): EPEVTQTPSHQVTQMGQEVILRCVPISNHLYFYWYRQILGQKVEFLVSFYNNEISEKSEIFDDQFSVERPDGSNFTLKIRSTKLEDSAMYFCASSAIRTGEDEQFFGPGTRLTVL.

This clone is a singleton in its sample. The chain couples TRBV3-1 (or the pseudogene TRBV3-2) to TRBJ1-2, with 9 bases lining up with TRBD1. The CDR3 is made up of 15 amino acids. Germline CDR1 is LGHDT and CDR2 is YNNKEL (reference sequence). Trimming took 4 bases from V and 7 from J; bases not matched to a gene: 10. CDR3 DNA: TGTGCCAGCAGCCTGGGAACAGGGGGCAGAATTGGCTACACCTTC. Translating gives CASSLGTGGRIGYTF.

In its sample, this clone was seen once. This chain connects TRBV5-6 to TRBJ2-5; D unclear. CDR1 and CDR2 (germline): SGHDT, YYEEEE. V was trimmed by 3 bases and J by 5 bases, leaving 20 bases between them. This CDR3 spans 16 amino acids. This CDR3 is CASSSKKDDGWETQYF. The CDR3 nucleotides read TGTGCCAGCAGCTCGAAAAAAGATGACGGGTGGGAGACCCAGTACTTC. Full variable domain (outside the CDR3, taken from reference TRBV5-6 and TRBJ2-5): DAGVTQSPTHLIKTRGQQVTLRCSPKSGHDTVSWYQQALGQGPQFIFQYYEEEERQRGNFPDRFSGHQFPNYSSELNVNALLLGDSALYLCASSSKKDDGWETQYFGPGTRLLVL.

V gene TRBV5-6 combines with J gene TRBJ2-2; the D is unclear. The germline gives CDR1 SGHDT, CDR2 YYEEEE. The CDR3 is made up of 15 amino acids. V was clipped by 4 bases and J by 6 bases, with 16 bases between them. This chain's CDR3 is CASSEIPVRAGELFF. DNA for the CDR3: TGTGCCAGCAGCGAAATCCCAGTACGGGCCGGGGAGCTGTTTTTT.

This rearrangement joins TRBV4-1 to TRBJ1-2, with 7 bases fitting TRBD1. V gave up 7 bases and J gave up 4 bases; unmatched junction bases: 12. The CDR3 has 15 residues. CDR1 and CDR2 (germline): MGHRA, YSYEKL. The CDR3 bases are TGCGCCAGCACCCAGACTTCAGGGGGGAGCTATGGCTACACCTTC. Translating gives CASTQTSGGSYGYTF.

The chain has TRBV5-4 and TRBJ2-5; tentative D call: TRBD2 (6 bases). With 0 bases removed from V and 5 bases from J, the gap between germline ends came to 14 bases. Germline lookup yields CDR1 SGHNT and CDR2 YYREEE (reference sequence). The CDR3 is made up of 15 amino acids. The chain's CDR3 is CASSLAAGGDETQYF. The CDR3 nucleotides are TGTGCCAGCAGCTTGGCGGCAGGAGGGGACGAGACCCAGTACTTC.

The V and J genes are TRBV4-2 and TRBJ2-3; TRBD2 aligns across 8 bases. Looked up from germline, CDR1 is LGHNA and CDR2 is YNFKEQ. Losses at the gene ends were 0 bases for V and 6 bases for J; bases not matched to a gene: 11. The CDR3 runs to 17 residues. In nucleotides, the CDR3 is TGTGCCAGCAGCCAAGATGGGACGGGAGGGCCGTTGGATACGCAGTATTTT. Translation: CASSQDGTGGPLDTQYF.